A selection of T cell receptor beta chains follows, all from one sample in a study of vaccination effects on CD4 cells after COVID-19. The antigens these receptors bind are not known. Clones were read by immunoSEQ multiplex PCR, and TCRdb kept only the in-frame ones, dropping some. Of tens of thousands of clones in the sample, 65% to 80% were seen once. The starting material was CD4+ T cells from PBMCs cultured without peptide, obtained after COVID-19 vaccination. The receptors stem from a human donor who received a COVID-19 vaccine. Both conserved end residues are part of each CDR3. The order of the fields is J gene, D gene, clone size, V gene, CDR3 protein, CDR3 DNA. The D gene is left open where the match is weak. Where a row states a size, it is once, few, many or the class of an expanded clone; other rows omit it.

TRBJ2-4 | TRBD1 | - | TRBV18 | CASSPGTGHENIQYF | TGTGCCAGCTCACCCGGGACAGGGCATGAGAACATTCAGTACTTC
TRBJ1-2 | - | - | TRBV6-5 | CASSPNRAIAYGYTF | TGTGCCAGCAGCCCGAACAGGGCGATTGCCTATGGCTACACCTTC
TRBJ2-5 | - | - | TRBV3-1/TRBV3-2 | CASSNEGPGPPHVKTQYF | TGTGCCAGCAGCAATGAAGGTCCAGGACCTCCTCATGTGAAGACCCAGTACTTC
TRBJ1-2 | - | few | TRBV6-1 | CASSEEVSNYGYTF | TGTGCCAGCAGTGAAGAGGTTTCTAACTATGGCTACACCTTC
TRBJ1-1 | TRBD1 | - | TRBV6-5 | CASSRDSLNTEAFF | TGTGCCAGCAGCCGGGACAGTCTCAACACTGAAGCTTTCTTT
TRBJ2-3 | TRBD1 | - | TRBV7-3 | CASSLGQGTDTQYF | TGTGCCAGCAGCCTCGGACAGGGCACAGATACGCAGTATTTT
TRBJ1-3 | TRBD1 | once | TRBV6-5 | CASSSDRGNTIYF | TGTGCCAGCAGTTCGGACAGGGGAAACACCATATATTTT
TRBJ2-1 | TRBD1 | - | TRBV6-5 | CASSHDRGVYNEQFF | TGTGCCAGCAGTCACGACAGGGGCGTCTACAATGAGCAGTTCTTC
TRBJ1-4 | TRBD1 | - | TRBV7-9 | CASSRGQGNEKLFF | TGTGCCAGCAGCCGCGGACAGGGTAATGAAAAACTGTTTTTT
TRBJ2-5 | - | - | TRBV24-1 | CATETSPSINQETQYF | TGTGCCACCGAAACTAGCCCCTCCATTAACCAAGAGACCCAGTACTTC
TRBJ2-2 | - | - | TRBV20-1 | CSAGGTGELFF | TGCAGTGCTGGGGGTACCGGGGAGCTGTTTTTT
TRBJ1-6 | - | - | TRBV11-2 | CASSSQNSAPLHF | TGTGCCAGCAGCTCCCAGAATTCTGCACCCCTCCACTTT
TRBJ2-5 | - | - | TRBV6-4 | CASSDSGEQKETQYF | TGTGCCAGCAGTGACTCCGGGGAACAAAAAGAGACCCAGTACTTC
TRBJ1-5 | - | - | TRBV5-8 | CASSSGRAGLGQPQHF | TGTGCCAGCAGCTCCGGACGGGCCGGGTTAGGTCAGCCCCAGCATTTT
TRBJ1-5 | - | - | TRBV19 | CASSSGRTVDQPQHF | TGTGCCAGTAGTAGTGGCAGGACAGTAGATCAGCCCCAGCATTTT
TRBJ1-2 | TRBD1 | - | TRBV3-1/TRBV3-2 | CASSQMGQNYGYTF | TGTGCCAGCAGCCAAATGGGACAGAACTATGGCTACACCTTC
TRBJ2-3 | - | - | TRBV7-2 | CASSSGGPGDTQYF | TGTGCCAGCAGCTCGGGGGGCCCGGGCGATACGCAGTATTTT
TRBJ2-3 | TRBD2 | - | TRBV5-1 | CASSLGPSGGSTDTQYF | TGCGCCAGCAGCTTGGGTCCTAGCGGGGGGAGCACAGATACGCAGTATTTT
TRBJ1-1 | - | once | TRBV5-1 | CASSLAGWGGLSTEAFF | TGCGCCAGCAGCTTGGCCGGGTGGGGGGGGCTCAGCACTGAAGCTTTCTTT
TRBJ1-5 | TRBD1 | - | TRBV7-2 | CASSSSGGTGSQPQHF | TGTGCCAGCAGCTCTAGTGGGGGGACAGGGTCACAGCCCCAGCATTTT
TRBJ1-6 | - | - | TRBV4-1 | CASSQTQRDIRDSPLHF | TGCGCCAGCAGCCAAACTCAACGGGACATCCGGGATTCACCCCTCCACTTT
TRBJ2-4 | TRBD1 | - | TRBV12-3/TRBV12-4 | CASSSGQAIQYF | TGTGCCAGCAGTTCGGGACAGGCAATTCAGTACTTC
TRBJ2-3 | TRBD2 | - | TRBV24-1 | CATSDTGGGTDTQYF | TGTGCCACCAGTGACACGGGGGGGGGCACAGATACGCAGTATTTT
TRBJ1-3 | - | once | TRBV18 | CASSPARVSGNTIYF | TGTGCCAGCTCACCGGCCAGGGTCTCTGGAAACACCATATATTTT
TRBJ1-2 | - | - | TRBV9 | CASSVQGLNYGYTF | TGTGCCAGCAGCGTGCAGGGGCTGAACTATGGCTACACCTTC
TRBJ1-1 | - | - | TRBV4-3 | CASSQEFVANTEAFF | TGCGCCAGCAGCCAAGAATTCGTAGCGAACACTGAAGCTTTCTTT
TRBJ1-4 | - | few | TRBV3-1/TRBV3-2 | CASSQDTTGDNEKLFF | TGTGCCAGCAGCCAAGATACGACAGGAGATAATGAAAAACTGTTTTTT